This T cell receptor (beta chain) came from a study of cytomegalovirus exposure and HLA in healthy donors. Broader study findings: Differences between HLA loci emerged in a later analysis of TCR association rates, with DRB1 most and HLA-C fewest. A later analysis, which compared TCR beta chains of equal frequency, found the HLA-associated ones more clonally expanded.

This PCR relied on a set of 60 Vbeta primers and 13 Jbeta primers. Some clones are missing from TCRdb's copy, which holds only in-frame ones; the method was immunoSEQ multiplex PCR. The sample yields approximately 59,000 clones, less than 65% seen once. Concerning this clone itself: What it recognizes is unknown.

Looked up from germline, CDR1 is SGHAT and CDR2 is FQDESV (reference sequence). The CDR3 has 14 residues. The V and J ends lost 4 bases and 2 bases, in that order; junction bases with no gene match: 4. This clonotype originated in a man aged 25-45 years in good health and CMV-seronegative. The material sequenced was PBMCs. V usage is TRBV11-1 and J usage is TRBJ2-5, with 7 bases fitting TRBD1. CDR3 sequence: CASSYGTAQETQYF. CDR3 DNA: TGTGCCAGCAGCTACGGGACAGCTCAAGAGACCCAGTACTTC.